The next 10 T cell receptor beta chains were all read from a single sample in a study of T cells in localized non-small cell lung cancer. Some clones are missing from TCRdb's copy, which holds only in-frame ones; the method was immunoSEQ multiplex PCR. This table has about 41,000 clones, 88% appearing once. Sample: peripheral blood, taken before any cancer treatment. These receptors were taken from a female donor aged 60 or older with stage I squamous cell lung carcinoma.

The genes are TRBV5-1 and TRBJ2-3; 11 nucleotides line up with TRBD2. Germline trimming cut 2 bases from V and 4 bases from J; bases unmatched to any gene: 12. Per germline, CDR1 SGHRS and CDR2 YFSETQ. The CDR3 extends over 18 amino acids. The CDR3 bases are TGCGCCAGCAGCTTACTCCCAGTGACTAGCGGGGCACCAGATACGCAGTATTTT. Protein product: CASSLLPVTSGAPDTQYF.

The J gene is TRBJ2-1, the V gene TRBV9; possible D gene TRBD2, 5 bases. The CDR3 is 15 residues long. The V gene lost 1 base and the J gene lost 3 bases, with 11 bases spanning the gap. Germline CDR1 SGDLS, CDR2 YYNGEE. CDR3 region: CASSVRAEYYNEQFF. CDR3 DNA: TGTGCCAGCAGCGTAAGAGCGGAGTACTACAATGAGCAGTTCTTC. The variable domain in full, completed from reference TRBV9 and TRBJ2-1, reads DSGVTQTPKHLITATGQRVTLRCSPRSGDLSVYWYQQSLDQGLQFLIQYYNGEERAKGNILERFSAQQFPDLHSELNLSSLELGDSALYFCASSVRAEYYNEQFFGPGTRLTVL.

V gene TRBV5-1 combines with J gene TRBJ2-5; TRBD2 agrees at 11 bases. The germline V gene encodes CDR1 SGHRS and CDR2 YFSETQ. The CDR3 runs to 15 residues. The J segment lost 4 bases and the V segment lost 2 bases, leaving 4 bases of the junction unmatched. CDR3 nucleotides: TGCGCCAGCAGCTTCACCGGGACTAGCGGAGAGACCCAGTACTTC. Translation gives CASSFTGTSGETQYF.

This clone has a single count. The rearrangement links TRBV11-2 to TRBJ2-3; tentatively, D is TRBD1 (6 bases). The germline CDR1 and CDR2 sequences are SGHAT and FQNNGV. This CDR3 is 14 amino acids long. The ends were cut back, 4 bases at V and 0 bases at J, with 8 bases in the middle. In DNA form, the CDR3 reads TGTGCCAGCAGCTATGACAGGAGCACAGATACGCAGTATTTT. Protein sequence: CASSYDRSTDTQYF.

The chain is built from TRBV5-1 and TRBJ2-7, with 10 bases aligning to TRBD1. Germline values: CDR1 SGHRS, CDR2 YFSETQ. This CDR3 is 13 amino acids long. The trim removed 2 bases at V and 5 bases at J, leaving 1 base unmatched. In DNA, the CDR3 is TGCGCCAGCAGCTTCGGGACAGGGGACGAGCAGTACTTC. It codes for CASSFGTGDEQYF.

The chain links TRBV10-1 to TRBJ1-3; unclear D gene. This CDR3 spans 13 amino acids. Trimming cost V 6 bases and J 0 bases, with 6 bases left between them. Germline assignment: CDR1 WNHNN and CDR2 SYGVQD (reference sequence). This chain's CDR3 is CASRATSGNTIYF. The CDR3 nucleotides read TGCGCCAGCAGGGCTACCTCTGGAAACACCATATATTTT.

The chain joins TRBV6-4 to TRBJ2-5, with 10 bases identical to TRBD1. Near its end, the DNA agrees better with TRBJ2-7, so the J call may be wrong. This CDR3 is 15 amino acids long. Per germline, CDR1 MRHNA and CDR2 SNTAGT. CDR3 sequence (DNA): TGTGCCAGCAGTCGTGACAGGGGGCATGGGTACGAGCAGTACTTC. Its translation: CASSRDRGHGYEQYF.

The chain combines TRBV7-2 with TRBJ1-3, with D unclear. There are 13 residues in the CDR3. V lost 2 bases to trimming and J lost 4 bases, with 6 bases between them. CDR1 and CDR2 from the germline V gene are SGHTA and FQGNSA. The CDR3 loop is CASSLSFGNTIYF. The DNA of the CDR3 is TGTGCCAGCAGCTTAAGCTTCGGAAACACCATATATTTT.

The chain uses TRBV5-1 and TRBJ2-7, with 14 bases that match TRBD2. The germline CDR1 and CDR2 sequences are SGHRS and YFSETQ. The CDR3 is made up of 19 amino acids. The V segment lost 3 bases and the J segment 2 bases; nucleotides outside the gene matches: 13. CDR3 sequence reads: CASSSNPGLAGETTYEQYF. The CDR3, as DNA: TGCGCCAGCAGCTCAAACCCGGGACTAGCGGGAGAGACCACCTACGAGCAGTACTTC.

The V call is TRBV9, the J call TRBJ2-7; TRBD2 matches 7 bases. J lost 0 bases, V lost 1 base, and 10 bases had no gene match. The CDR3 loop spans 17 amino acids. CDR1 SGDLS and CDR2 YYNGEE come from the germline V gene. The CDR3 nucleotides are TGTGCCAGCAGCGTAAACCCTAGCGGCGCTAGCTCCTACGAGCAGTACTTC. It encodes CASSVNPSGASSYEQYF.